This T cell receptor beta chain was identified in a study of shared clonotypes between healthy human individuals. Whole-study context: CD4 naive and CD4 memory each took three plates per donor, while CD8 naive took two and CD8 memory one.

Germline CDR1 MGHRA, CDR2 YSYEKL. The CDR3 has 16 residues. V lost 0 bases to trimming and J lost 3 bases; unmatched junction nucleotides: 6. Profiling relied on immunoSEQ multiplex PCR, and the TCRdb table lists in-frame clones only, not all of them. The table has about 1.1 million clones, 75% to 85% seen once. This clone was detected many times. Other nucleotide sequences in the sample specify the same CDR3. This chain uses TRBV4-1 with TRBJ2-7, with 9 bases fitting TRBD2. The clonotype originates from a young man in good health. Some clones in this sample may be carry-over from other donors' samples. Sequencing was performed on memory CD4+ T cells from PBMCs. Specified subset: CD45RA-negative fraction. The CDR3 is CASSQDLTSGFYEQYF. The DNA of the CDR3 is TGCGCCAGCAGCCAAGATTTAACTAGCGGGTTCTACGAGCAGTACTTC.